This T cell receptor beta chain was sequenced for a study of control samples from healthy donors and cancer patients. Profiled with immunoSEQ multiplex PCR; TCRdb holds only in-frame clones, not every one. The sample includes roughly 180,000 clones, 85% to 95% of them seen just once. Trimming removed 1 base from V and 9 bases from J; junction bases left unmatched: 12. Germline V gives CDR1 SEHNR, CDR2 FQNEAQ (reference sequence). The CDR3 is 17 residues long. The TCR was taken from a woman aged 18-29 years in good health. The source material was blood. The rearrangement links TRBV7-9 to TRBJ2-1, with TRBD1 matching 10 bases. CDR3: CASSLVGAGQGLSEQFF. For the CDR3, the DNA is TGTGCCAGCAGCTTAGTTGGGGCGGGACAGGGGCTAAGTGAGCAGTTCTTC.